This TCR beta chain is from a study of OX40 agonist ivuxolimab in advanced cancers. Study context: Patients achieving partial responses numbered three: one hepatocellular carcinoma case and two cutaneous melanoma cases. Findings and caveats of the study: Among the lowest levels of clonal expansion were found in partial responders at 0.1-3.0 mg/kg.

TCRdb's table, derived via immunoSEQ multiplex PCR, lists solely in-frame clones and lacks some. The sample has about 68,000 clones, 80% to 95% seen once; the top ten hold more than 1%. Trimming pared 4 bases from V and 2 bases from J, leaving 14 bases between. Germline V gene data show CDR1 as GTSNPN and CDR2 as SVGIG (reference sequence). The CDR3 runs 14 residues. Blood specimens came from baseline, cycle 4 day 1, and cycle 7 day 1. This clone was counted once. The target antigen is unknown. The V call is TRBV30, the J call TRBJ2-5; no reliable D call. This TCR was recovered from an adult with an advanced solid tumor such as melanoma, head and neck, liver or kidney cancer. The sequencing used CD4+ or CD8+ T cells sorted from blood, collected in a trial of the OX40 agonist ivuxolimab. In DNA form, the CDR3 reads TGTGCCTGGACAAGGGTATTTGGGCAAGAGACCCAGTACTTC. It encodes CAWTRVFGQETQYF.